This T cell receptor (beta chain) was recorded in a study of regulatory T cells in long-lasting Graves disease (dated by TCRdb to about 2021). Regarding the research as a whole: Persistent Graves' disease meant more than 5 years of antithyroid drug treatment with TSH receptor autoantibodies that stayed positive. Persistent Graves' disease patients were compared with newly diagnosed Graves' disease patients by peripheral blood TCR sequencing and RNA sequencing. On average, persistent Graves' disease patients in the clinical cohort had been on antithyroid drugs for about 9.3 years. The study was conducted in China and was registered as a clinical trial. A total of roughly 33 samples were covered by TCR sequencing, comprising some 13 persistent and 20 or so newly diagnosed Graves' disease patients.

Trimming at the junction amounts to 7 bases on V and 0 bases on J, and the germline ends lie 10 bases apart. Including the terminal cysteine and phenylalanine, the CDR3 comprises 13 residues. Only the CDR3 DNA is retained, 39 bases long and in frame from the first base. The germline V gene sets CDR1 to MNHEY and CDR2 to SVGEGT. Library construction relied on multiplex PCR. TCRdb lists the instrument as Illumina HiSeq 4000. To build TCR beta libraries, CDR3 regions were amplified by Arm-PCR using iRepertoire HTBI primers. Gel purification was performed on PCR products prior to sequencing. From the authors' description of their analysis: Across samples, about 63 TRBV and around 15 TRBJ segments were identified and used for gene usage analysis of CDR3 amino acid clonotypes. COPE and FqMerger were used to merge filtered high-quality paired reads into contigs. BLAST was used to align contigs to IMGT TRBV, TRBD and TRBJ reference genes, with CDR3 defined following IMGT. Any clonotype with a frequency above 0.1% was classified as a highly expanded clone. Shannon entropy served as the measure of repertoire diversity, while the Gini coefficient captured V-J evenness. A clonotype found in more than one individual was treated as public. Using fastp trimming at Q25 and MiXCR clonotype assembly, TCRdb reanalyzed the public sequencing data and kept in-frame beta chains. For every CDR3 protein sequence, its rows merge into one entry that carries the most common genes and DNA. Clone size and V and J calls follow TCRdb, not the original study. For this sample the table gives more than 650,000 distinct CDR3 sequences, of which 30% were detected only once. The ten top clones hold about two fifths of the sample.

In this sample, this clonotype turned up a few times. The specificity of this receptor is unknown. No per-base quality is available; no much larger clone lies one base away. The research as a whole found: The small sample size was acknowledged by the authors as a limitation that may reduce accuracy. A larger number of public clonotypes was shared among persistent patients (fewer than 3,000) than among newly diagnosed patients (around 890). Sequencing and analysis were limited to the TCR beta chain. TRBV28, TRBJ1-2 and TRBJ2-5 were preferentially used in persistent disease, while TRBV20-1 and TRBJ2-1 were favored in newly diagnosed disease. Persistent Graves' disease patients showed lower TCR Shannon entropy and fewer highly expanded clones than newly diagnosed patients, suggesting clonal expansion. Because the primary lesion, thyroid tissue, could not be accessed, the study looked at peripheral blood alone.

The sample's time point label is to be understood as: persistent/refractory GD, antithyroid drugs over 5 years with positive TRAb. RNA was extracted from PBMCs in TRIzol for both TCR sequencing and RNA sequencing. Graves' disease was diagnosed according to American Thyroid Association guidelines. Patients were recruited from an endocrinology department in Xi'an, China. From each patient, 8 to 10 milliliters of peripheral blood was collected into an EDTA anticoagulant tube. PBMCs were isolated by Ficoll Paque Plus density gradient separation without further T cell sorting. An Agilent 2100 Bioanalyzer and agarose gel were used to check RNA quality, and a NanoDrop 2000 was used to measure RNA concentration.

The sequenced sample was peripheral blood mononuclear cells (PBMCs), obtained when the disease was refractory, from a patient treated with antithyroid drugs. The chain joins TRBV6-2 or TRBV6-3 to TRBJ2-7, with a weak D call of TRBD1 (5 bases match). This receptor was taken from a female donor with Graves disease. The nucleotide sequence is given as TGTGCCAGCACGGACATAATCTCCTACGAGCAGTACTTC. This codes for CASTDIISYEQYF.